Detailed here is one T cell receptor beta chain. The antigen is undetermined. The data were obtained in a study of T cell responses to AZD1222 COVID-19 vaccine. Study-level findings and limits: Repertoire sampling occurred only after the peak T cell response. Reports say nearly half of spike-specific TCRs go after unmutated variant regions.

Germline V gene data show CDR1 as SGHAT and CDR2 as FQDESV (reference sequence). The CDR3 is 12 residues long. V was pared by 4 bases and J by 10 bases, with 4 bases of the junction left unmatched. Assay: immunoSEQ multiplex PCR; the TCRdb copy retains only in-frame clones and omits some. In the table there are some 150,000 clones, 92% of which are singletons. The specimen comprised peripheral blood, sampled on day 0 of AZD1222 vaccination. The chain recombines TRBV11-1 with TRBJ2-1; TRBD1 aligns across 7 bases. The clonotype comes from an adult in good health. The CDR3 DNA follows: TGTGCCAGCAGCTCAGAAGGGGGCGAGCAGTTCTTC. Translating gives CASSSEGGEQFF. The full variable domain, rest sourced from reference TRBV11-1 and TRBJ2-1, is EAEVAQSPRYKITEKSQAVAFWCDPISGHATLYWYRQILGQGPELLVQFQDESVVDDSQLPKDRFSAERLKGVDSTLKIQPAELGDSAMYLCASSSEGGEQFFGPGTRLTVL.